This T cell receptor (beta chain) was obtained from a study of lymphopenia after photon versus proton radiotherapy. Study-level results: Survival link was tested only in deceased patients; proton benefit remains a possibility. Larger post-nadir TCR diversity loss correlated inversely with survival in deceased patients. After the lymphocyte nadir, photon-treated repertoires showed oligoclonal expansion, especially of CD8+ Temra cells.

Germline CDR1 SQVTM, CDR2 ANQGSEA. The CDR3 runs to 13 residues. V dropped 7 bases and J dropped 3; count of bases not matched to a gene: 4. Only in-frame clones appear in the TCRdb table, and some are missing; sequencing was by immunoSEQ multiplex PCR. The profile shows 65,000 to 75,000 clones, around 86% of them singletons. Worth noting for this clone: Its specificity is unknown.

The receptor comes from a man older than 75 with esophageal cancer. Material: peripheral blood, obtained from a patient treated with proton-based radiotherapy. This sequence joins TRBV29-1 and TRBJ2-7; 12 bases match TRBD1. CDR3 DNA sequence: TGCAGCGCGAGGGACAGGGGGCACTACGAGCAGTACTTC. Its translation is CSARDRGHYEQYF.